These 30 T cell receptor beta chains came from one sample sequenced in a study of PD-1 blockade in classical Hodgkin lymphoma (dated by TCRdb to about 2020). What the time point label conveys for this sample: cycle 4 day 1 (C4D1), after 6 weeks of nivolumab. All trial patients had relapsed after autologous stem cell transplantation, with cohorts A, B and C differing in prior brentuximab vedotin exposure. The library was built by means of the immunoSEQ multiplex PCR assay. The clones in this table, taken by TCRdb from immuneACCESS, are in-frame only. Not every clone is retained; where verified, under half of the shortfall comes from an unresolved V gene, and the cause of the rest is unknown. For this sample the table gives around 93,000 clones, of which just under 80% were detected only once. The top ten clones comprise less than 10% of the sample. Sample: peripheral blood mononuclear cells (PBMCs), taken before the fourth cycle of nivolumab. These receptors all come from a human donor with classical Hodgkin lymphoma.

The CDR3 nucleotides are TGTGCCAGCAGCTTGGGGCAGGCTTTGACCGGGGAGCTGTTTTTT. It translates to CASSLGQALTGELFF. The J gene is TRBJ2-2, the V gene TRBV5-4; no definite D call. V gave up 0 bases and J gave up 5 bases, with 11 bases separating them. Germline CDR1 reads SGHNT; CDR2 reads YYREEE (reference sequence). The CDR3 is made up of 15 amino acids.

The CDR3 DNA is TGTGCCATCAGTGAGGTGGGGGGTAACACTGAAGCTTTCTTT. Translation gives CAISEVGGNTEAFF. This sequence joins TRBV10-3 and TRBJ1-1, with D possibly being TRBD1 (5 bases). The germline gives CDR1 ENHRY, CDR2 SYGVKD. Trimming took off 2 bases at V and 2 bases at J, with 9 bases between the two ends. The CDR3 contains 14 residues.

The V and J genes are TRBV28 and TRBJ2-1; 10 bases are a match to TRBD2. The CDR3 length is 16 residues. Trimming cost V 3 bases and J 4 bases; bases outside gene matches: 6. Germline CDR1 is MDHEN and CDR2 is SYDVKM. CDR3 region: CASSFRLAGVYNEQFF. The CDR3 nucleotides are TGTGCCAGCAGTTTCCGGCTAGCGGGAGTATACAATGAGCAGTTCTTC.

The rearrangement uses TRBV19 and TRBJ1-2; no clear D. With 1 base removed from V and 3 bases from J, the gap between germline ends came to 9 bases. This CDR3 comprises 14 residues. The germline CDR1 and CDR2 sequences are LNHDA and SQIVND (reference sequence). The CDR3 reads CASSIGGKHYGYTF. The CDR3 DNA follows: TGTGCCAGTAGTATAGGAGGCAAACACTATGGCTACACCTTC.

This chain connects TRBV7-9 to TRBJ2-4; 7 bases align to TRBD1. The V and J ends lost 4 bases and 1 base, in that order; junction bases with no gene match: 7. The germline CDR1 and CDR2 sequences are SEHNR and FQNEAQ (reference sequence). The CDR3 extends over 16 amino acids. CDR3 amino acids: CASSSRQGEAKNIQYF. The CDR3 bases are TGTGCCAGCAGCTCCCGGCAGGGGGAGGCCAAAAACATTCAGTACTTC.

This chain uses TRBV10-3 with TRBJ1-5; D not certain. The V end lost 10 bases, the J end lost 0 bases, and 16 bases lay between the germline ends. Germline-derived CDR1 and CDR2 are ENHRY and SYGVKD. CDR3 length equals 15 residues. CDR3 loop: CATREGRASNQPQHF. Written as DNA, the CDR3 is TGTGCCACCCGGGAGGGAAGGGCTAGCAATCAGCCCCAGCATTTT.

The rearrangement links TRBV6-5 to TRBJ2-7, with TRBD1 matching 7 bases. Per the germline V gene, CDR1 is MNHEY and CDR2 is SVGAGI. The CDR3 is 14 amino acids. V was pared by 2 bases and J by 5 bases, with 6 bases of the junction left unmatched. The CDR3 DNA sequence: TGTGCCAGCAGTTACGAACAGGGGATTAACGAGCAGTACTTC. This translates into CASSYEQGINEQYF.

This chain uses TRBV7-2 with TRBJ2-5; D tentatively fits TRBD1 or TRBD2 (5 bases each). From germline, CDR1 is SGHTA and CDR2 FQGNSA. The CDR3 extends over 13 amino acids. The V end was cut by 5 bases, the J end by 7 bases, with 14 bases between. CDR3 in amino acids: CASSKGAGGTQYF. CDR3 nucleotide sequence: TGTGCCAGCAGCAAAGGGGCGGGTGGGACCCAGTACTTC. Looking up the rest from reference TRBV7-2 and TRBJ2-5 gives the full variable domain: GAGVSQSPSNKVTEKGKDVELRCDPISGHTALYWYRQSLGQGLEFLIYFQGNSAPDKSGLPSDRFSAERTGGSVSTLTIQRTQQEDSAVYLCASSKGAGGTQYFGPGTRLLVL.

The rearrangement links TRBV2 to TRBJ2-5; TRBD2 aligns across 9 bases. V lost 1 base and J lost 5; bases outside the gene matches: 5. The CDR3 spans 15 residues. Germline V gene data show CDR1 as SNHLY and CDR2 as FYNNEI. DNA for the CDR3: TGTGCCAGCAGTGAAGGGCTAGCGGGGAGGGAGACCCAGTACTTC. It codes for CASSEGLAGRETQYF.

The V call is TRBV10-3, the J call TRBJ1-2; 10 bases match TRBD1. The J segment lost 4 bases and the V segment lost 8 bases, leaving 4 bases of the junction unmatched. The CDR3 totals 13 residues. CDR1 ENHRY and CDR2 SYGVKD come from the germline V gene. CDR3 DNA sequence: TGTGCCATCCCCGGGACAGGGGCCTATGGCTACACCTTC. Protein product: CAIPGTGAYGYTF.

A single count supports this clone. The V call is TRBV28, the J call TRBJ1-2; 9 nucleotides match TRBD1. Germline lookup yields CDR1 MDHEN and CDR2 SYDVKM. The CDR3 runs 14 residues. V shed 6 bases and J 3 bases; nucleotides not matched to a gene: 5. CDR3 DNA sequence: TGTGCCAGCAGATCGACAGGGGGGCACTATGGCTACACCTTC. Encoded protein: CASRSTGGHYGYTF.

The CDR3 DNA follows: TGTGCCAGCAGTGCCTCGGGGGTCGGCAACACCATATATTTT. Translating gives CASSASGVGNTIYF. V and J are TRBV2 and TRBJ1-3, with a weak D call TRBD1 (5 bases). CDR3 length: 14 residues. The ends were cut back, 4 bases at V and 7 bases at J, with 14 bases in the middle. Germline assignment: CDR1 SNHLY and CDR2 FYNNEI. Variable domain in full (rest from reference TRBV2 and TRBJ1-3): EPEVTQTPSHQVTQMGQEVILRCVPISNHLYFYWYRQILGQKVEFLVSFYNNEISEKSEIFDDQFSVERPDGSNFTLKIRSTKLEDSAMYFCASSASGVGNTIYFGEGSWLTVV.

The chain recombines TRBV27 with TRBJ2-5; D might be TRBD2 (5 bases). Between the trimmed V and J ends, which lost 5 bases and 5 bases, there was a span of 12 bases. This CDR3 is 13 amino acids long. Germline loops: CDR1 MNHEY, CDR2 SMNVEV (reference sequence). The CDR3 DNA reads as TGTGCCAGCAGTGCTAGTAGAGGGGAGACCCAGTACTTC. It encodes CASSASRGETQYF.

This clone appeared once. J is TRBJ2-7 and V is TRBV7-9; 7 positions agree with TRBD1. The V segment lost 1 base and the J segment 2 bases; nucleotides outside the gene matches: 2. The CDR3 is 14 residues long. Germline lookup yields CDR1 SEHNR and CDR2 FQNEAQ (reference sequence). CDR3 sequence: CASSLGQGAYEQYF. The CDR3 DNA reads as TGTGCCAGCAGCTTAGGGCAGGGGGCCTACGAGCAGTACTTC.

This clone showed up many times. V gene TRBV18 combines with J gene TRBJ2-1; 9 bases fit TRBD1. Unmatched junction bases numbered 10, after V lost 9 bases and J lost 10 bases. This CDR3 is 13 amino acids long. Germline CDR1 is KGHSH and CDR2 is LQKENI. CDR3 sequence (DNA): TGTGCCAGTTCGACAGGGGGGGGACAGGAGCAGTTCTTC. Translating it yields CASSTGGGQEQFF.

The chain joins TRBV5-8 to TRBJ1-1; a possible D gene is TRBD1 (5 bases). Germline assignment: CDR1 SGHTS and CDR2 YDEGEE. Trimming removed 2 bases from V and 11 bases from J, with 16 bases in between. This CDR3 comprises 13 residues. Here the CDR3 DNA reads TGTGCCAGCAGCTTCCCCGACGCGACAGACGCTTTCTTT. Translating it yields CASSFPDATDAFF.

CDR3 nucleotides: TGTGCCAGCAGTCCCGACCACAGGGGTGAGGAGACCCAGTACTTC. Translation: CASSPDHRGEETQYF. This chain joins TRBV27 and TRBJ2-5; 7 bases align to TRBD1. Per the germline V gene, CDR1 is MNHEY and CDR2 is SMNVEV (reference sequence). Unmatched junction bases numbered 11, after V lost 5 bases and J lost 5 bases. This CDR3 contains 15 residues.

V usage is TRBV10-3 and J usage is TRBJ1-1, with a possible D match to TRBD1 (6 bases). The CDR3 sequence is 14 residues long. Trimming removed 6 bases from V and 1 base from J, with 12 bases in between. CDR1 is ENHRY and CDR2 is SYGVKD in the germline V gene. For the CDR3, the DNA is TGTGCCATCAGGGGGGGGACAAGGAACACTGAAGCTTTCTTT. Amino acids: CAIRGGTRNTEAFF.

This chain connects TRBV19 to TRBJ1-3, with D possibly TRBD1 on 6 matching bases. The CDR3 length is 12 residues. Trimming left V 5 bases short and J 8 bases short, with 10 bases between. Germline loops: CDR1 LNHDA, CDR2 SQIVND (reference sequence). CDR3 sequence (DNA): TGTGCCAGTAGTCTACAGGGTCACACCATATATTTT. This codes for CASSLQGHTIYF. Full variable domain (rest looked up from reference TRBV19 and TRBJ1-3): DGGITQSPKYLFRKEGQNVTLSCEQNLNHDAMYWYRQDPGQGLRLIYYSQIVNDFQKGDIAEGYSVSREKKESFPLTVTSAQKNPTAFYLCASSLQGHTIYFGEGSWLTVV.

The rearrangement joins TRBV7-9 to TRBJ2-1; TRBD1 agrees at 8 bases. The CDR3 covers 16 residues. In germline, CDR1 is SEHNR, CDR2 FQNEAQ (reference sequence). Trimming removed 4 bases from V and 3 bases from J; junction bases left unmatched: 8. This CDR3 reads CASSSFQGAVYNEQFF. CDR3 nucleotides: TGTGCCAGCAGCTCATTCCAGGGGGCGGTCTACAATGAGCAGTTCTTC.

In this sample, this clone turned up once. The rearrangement joins TRBV5-6 to TRBJ1-1; a possible D gene is TRBD1 (6 bases). The germline gives CDR1 SGHDT, CDR2 YYEEEE. The V end was cut by 2 bases, the J end by 2 bases, with 19 bases between. This CDR3 contains 17 residues. This CDR3 reads CASSLDYSGTHNTEAFF. The CDR3 region has the DNA TGTGCCAGCAGCTTAGACTACTCCGGGACACACAACACTGAAGCTTTCTTT. Full variable domain (missing parts from reference TRBV5-6 and TRBJ1-1): DAGVTQSPTHLIKTRGQQVTLRCSPKSGHDTVSWYQQALGQGPQFIFQYYEEEERQRGNFPDRFSGHQFPNYSSELNVNALLLGDSALYLCASSLDYSGTHNTEAFFGQGTRLTVV.

The V call is TRBV5-4, the J call TRBJ2-5; D ambiguous. The V gene's germline CDR1 is SGHNT and CDR2 YYREEE (reference sequence). V was clipped by 1 base and J by 4 bases, with 14 bases between them. CDR3 length equals 15 residues. The CDR3 DNA sequence: TGTGCCAGCAGCTTGCAATCGGAACGAGGAGAGACCCAGTACTTC. Translation gives CASSLQSERGETQYF.

This clone has only a few counts. The chain is built from TRBV27 and TRBJ2-5; D gene uncertain. The CDR3 totals 18 residues. V was clipped by 2 bases and J by 3 bases, with 22 bases between them. The germline gives CDR1 MNHEY, CDR2 SMNVEV (reference sequence). The CDR3 nucleotides are TGTGCCAGCAGTTTACCTCACATCCTTCAGAGCCTCAAAGAGACCCAGTACTTC. Translation: CASSLPHILQSLKETQYF.

The rearrangement links TRBV6-4 to TRBJ2-3, with 9 bases matching TRBD1. The CDR3 loop spans 15 amino acids. The junction had 8 bases not matched to a gene; V was cut back by 2 bases and J by 8 bases. Germline CDR1 is MRHNA and CDR2 is SNTAGT. In nucleotides, the CDR3 is TGTGCCAGCAGTGACCGTTTCACAGGGGGCAGTACGCAGTATTTT. It specifies CASSDRFTGGSTQYF.

The chain links TRBV4-1 to TRBJ1-5; 11 nucleotides line up with TRBD1. CDR3 length: 17 amino acids. CDR1 MGHRA and CDR2 YSYEKL come from the germline V gene. V shed 0 bases and J 11 bases; nucleotides not matched to a gene: 12. DNA for the CDR3: TGCGCCAGCAGCCAAGATCTTGGGACAGGGGGGAGAGGGACCCAGCATTTT. Its translation is CASSQDLGTGGRGTQHF.

V usage is TRBV7-3 and J usage is TRBJ2-5; 12 bases are shared with TRBD2. V lost 1 base to trimming and J lost 5 bases; unmatched junction nucleotides: 5. CDR3 length: 16 amino acids. The germline V gene has CDR1 SGHTA and CDR2 FQGTGA. The CDR3 reads CASSLNPGTSGETQYF. The CDR3 DNA follows: TGTGCCAGCAGCTTAAATCCCGGGACTAGCGGGGAGACCCAGTACTTC.

This chain links TRBV10-3 with TRBJ2-6, with TRBD1 identical over 10 bases. The germline V gene encodes CDR1 ENHRY and CDR2 SYGVKD. With V trimmed by 6 bases and J by 2 bases, 4 bases remained unmatched. The CDR3 totals 16 residues. In DNA, the CDR3 is TGTGCCATCAGCCCCGGGACAGGGGCTGGGGCCAACGTCCTGACTTTC. Translation: CAISPGTGAGANVLTF.

This clone was seen once. This chain links TRBV7-3 with TRBJ2-2, with D unresolved. Germline loops: CDR1 SGHTA, CDR2 FQGTGA. V was cut by 3 bases and J by 2 bases, with 7 bases left in between. The CDR3 length is 14 residues. The DNA of the CDR3 is TGTGCCAGCAGCTTCAGTAGTAACACCGGGGAGCTGTTTTTT. Amino acids: CASSFSSNTGELFF.

The genes are TRBV19 and TRBJ1-3; D gene ambiguous. Trimming stripped 1 base from V and 0 bases from J, with 10 bases between. CDR1 and CDR2 (germline): LNHDA, SQIVND (reference sequence). This CDR3 region has 16 residues. CDR3 protein: CASSIAATGSGNTIYF. CDR3 nucleotides: TGTGCCAGTAGTATAGCCGCGACCGGCTCTGGAAACACCATATATTTT.

The chain uses TRBV6-5 and TRBJ2-1; possible D gene TRBD1, 6 bases. Trimming cost V 0 bases and J 8 bases, with 14 bases left between them. CDR3 length: 15 amino acids. The germline gives CDR1 MNHEY, CDR2 SVGAGI. The chain's CDR3 is CASSYSGTSPDEQFF. In DNA, the CDR3 is TGTGCCAGCAGTTACTCTGGGACATCCCCCGATGAGCAGTTCTTC.